This is a list of T cell receptor beta chains from one sample in a study of tumor-infiltrating lymphocytes in localized non-small cell lung cancer. The data were produced by immunoSEQ multiplex PCR, yet TCRdb's version contains in-frame clones alone and is incomplete. The sample includes approximately 15,000 clones, approximately 80% of them seen just once. The sequencing sample was made of uninvolved lung tissue not adjacent to the tumor. The receptors here all came from a human donor with non-small cell lung cancer. CDR3s include the opening cysteine and the closing phenylalanine or tryptophan. The order of the fields is CDR3 length, D gene, J gene, clone size, V gene, CDR3 DNA, CDR3 protein. D genes are given only for firm matches. Size is stated for part of the rows, as once, few or many counts, or as a class when the clone is expanded.

12 | NA | TRBJ2-3 | NA | TRBV6-5 | TGTGCCAGCGGCAGGGGTGGAGATACGCAGTATTTT | CASGRGGDTQYF
15 | NA | TRBJ1-1 | few | TRBV5-1 | TGCGCCAGCACCGTTGGCGGAGGGCTGGTCGCTGAAGCTTTCTTT | CASTVGGGLVAEAFF
15 | TRBD2 | TRBJ2-1 | NA | TRBV7-7 | TGTGCCAGCAGCTTAGGGCTAGCGGACCTCAATGAGCAGTTCTTC | CASSLGLADLNEQFF
16 | NA | TRBJ2-6 | NA | TRBV6-1 | TGTGCCAGCAGTGCGTTCAGGGAAGCTGGGGCCAACGTCCTGACTTTC | CASSAFREAGANVLTF
13 | NA | TRBJ1-2 | NA | TRBV29-1 | TGCAGCGTTGTCTTGGGGACCGCCTATGGCTACACCTTC | CSVVLGTAYGYTF
17 | TRBD2 | TRBJ2-5 | few | TRBV13 | TGTGCCAGCAGCGCAACTTTCTTAGCGGGAGTGGGAGAGACCCAGTACTTC | CASSATFLAGVGETQYF
14 | NA | TRBJ2-3 | few | TRBV11-2 | TGTGCCAGCAGCTTAGAGCGGTTTGCAGATACGCAGTATTTT | CASSLERFADTQYF
13 | TRBD1 | TRBJ2-7 | NA | TRBV10-3 | TGTGCCATCAGTAAAGGACAGGGCTACGAGCAGTACTTC | CAISKGQGYEQYF
14 | TRBD1 | TRBJ2-1 | few | TRBV9 | TGTGCCAGCAGTTTACAGGGGGCATGGAATGAGCAGTTCTTC | CASSLQGAWNEQFF
12 | NA | TRBJ1-1 | NA | TRBV5-6 | TGTGCCAGCAGCCTGGAATTAACTGAAGCTTTCTTT | CASSLELTEAFF
19 | NA | TRBJ2-5 | NA | TRBV19 | TGTGCCAGTAGTATGTCGCATCACAGGGCTAGCGGATACCAAGAGACCCAGTACTTC | CASSMSHHRASGYQETQYF
16 | NA | TRBJ2-1 | NA | TRBV7-9 | TGTGCCAGCAGCTCGCCAACAACGGGAGTGTCCAATGAGCAGTTCTTC | CASSSPTTGVSNEQFF
16 | NA | TRBJ2-3 | once | TRBV11-2 | TGTGCCAGCAGCTTACGACTAGTGGCTAGCACAGATACGCAGTATTTT | CASSLRLVASTDTQYF
14 | NA | TRBJ2-1 | NA | TRBV6-5 | TGTGCCAGCAGCGCGGGACTGGATTACAATGAGCAGTTCTTC | CASSAGLDYNEQFF
14 | NA | TRBJ2-3 | NA | TRBV4-1 | TGCGCCAGCAGCCAAGATCACCAGGCAGATACGCAGTATTTT | CASSQDHQADTQYF
13 | NA | TRBJ2-5 | NA | TRBV6-6 | TGTGCCAGCAGTTACTCGGGAGAAGAGACCCAGTACTTC | CASSYSGEETQYF
14 | NA | TRBJ2-7 | NA | TRBV10-1 | TGCGCCAGCAGTACCGGGACAAGTCTCGACGAGCAGTACTTC | CASSTGTSLDEQYF
14 | NA | TRBJ2-7 | NA | TRBV5-1 | TGCGCCAGCAGCTCGGGACAAGGCCCCTACGAGCAGTACTTC | CASSSGQGPYEQYF
16 | NA | TRBJ2-7 | NA | TRBV4-2 | TGTGCCAGCAGCCAAGTAGTAGACGGGAGCTCCTACGAGCAGTACTTC | CASSQVVDGSSYEQYF
16 | TRBD1 | TRBJ2-7 | NA | TRBV23-1 | TGCGCCAGCTCACCTCTGTCTGGGACAGGGCTCCACGAGCAGTACTTC | CASSPLSGTGLHEQYF
13 | NA | TRBJ2-2 | NA | TRBV5-5 | TGTGCCAGCAGCTTGCGGATCACCGGGGAGCTGTTTTTT | CASSLRITGELFF
14 | NA | TRBJ1-1 | NA | TRBV19 | TGTGCCAGTAGTGCGTGGACAGTGAACACTGAAGCTTTCTTT | CASSAWTVNTEAFF
13 | TRBD1 | TRBJ2-7 | NA | TRBV5-1 | TGCGCCAGCAAGGAGACAGGGGTGGACGAGCAGTACTTC | CASKETGVDEQYF
14 | NA | TRBJ2-7 | NA | TRBV7-6 | TGTGCCAGCAGCCTTAGGGAGCACTTAGACGAGCAGTACTTC | CASSLREHLDEQYF
11 | NA | TRBJ2-3 | NA | TRBV5-1 | TGCGCCAGCGGGGTAACAGATACGCAGTATTTT | CASGVTDTQYF
14 | TRBD2 | TRBJ2-2 | NA | TRBV7-7 | TGTGCCAGCAGCCTAGCGGGGAACACCGGGGAGCTGTTTTTT | CASSLAGNTGELFF
14 | NA | TRBJ1-1 | few | TRBV4-1 | TGCGCCAGCAGCGGACCGACTGTGAACACTGAAGCTTTCTTT | CASSGPTVNTEAFF
11 | NA | TRBJ1-4 | NA | TRBV28 | TGTGCCAGTTGGTCGAATGAAAAACTGTTTTTT | CASWSNEKLFF
13 | TRBD1 | TRBJ1-2 | NA | TRBV28 | TGTGCCAGCAGTAGACCAGGGGACAGGGACTACACCTTC | CASSRPGDRDYTF
11 | NA | TRBJ2-7 | once | TRBV7-9 | TGTGCCAGCAGCTTAGGAGACGAGCAGTACTTC | CASSLGDEQYF
15 | TRBD2 | TRBJ2-5 | NA | TRBV6-1 | TGTGCCAGCGTCCTTCTAGCGGGAGTACAGGAGACCCAGTACTTC | CASVLLAGVQETQYF
12 | NA | TRBJ2-1 | NA | TRBV11-3 | TGTGCCAGCAGCTTAGGCTACAATGAGCAGTTCTTC | CASSLGYNEQFF
12 | NA | TRBJ1-1 | few | TRBV30 | TGTGCCTGGAGTGGAGACACCCTTACAGCTTTCTTT | CAWSGDTLTAFF
15 | NA | TRBJ1-4 | NA | TRBV2 | TGTGCCAGCAGAGCTCGGCCTGCTGAGGACGAAAAACTGTTTTTT | CASRARPAEDEKLFF